The 23 T cell receptor beta chains in this list originate from one sample, sequenced in a study of T cell responses to AZD1222 COVID-19 vaccine. Sequencing was performed with immunoSEQ multiplex PCR; in TCRdb, only in-frame clones are kept and a portion is missing. Of 80,000 or so clones listed, around nine tenths are singletons. This sample comprised peripheral blood, obtained 28 days after the second AZD1222 dose. These receptor sequences come from an adult who received the AZD1222 COVID-19 vaccine.

The genes are TRBV11-2 and TRBJ1-2; 7 bases map to TRBD1. The CDR3 loop spans 14 amino acids. V was pared by 6 bases and J by 8 bases, with 12 bases of the junction left unmatched. Germline-derived CDR1 and CDR2 are SGHAT and FQNNGV. CDR3 sequence reads: CASSLTGTVLGYTF. CDR3 in DNA: TGTGCCAGCAGTTTGACCGGGACAGTGCTAGGCTACACCTTC.

The chain is built from TRBV5-1 and TRBJ2-7, with TRBD1 matching 9 bases. Germline loops: CDR1 SGHRS, CDR2 YFSETQ. The CDR3 consists of 15 residues. Trimming at V came to 9 bases and at J to 1 base, leaving 11 bases not matched to a gene. The CDR3 is CANSTGGPKSYEQYF. The CDR3 bases are TGCGCCAACTCGACAGGGGGTCCTAAATCCTACGAGCAGTACTTC.

J is TRBJ2-7 and V is TRBV2; 7 positions match TRBD1. Germline V gives CDR1 SNHLY, CDR2 FYNNEI. V lost 7 bases and J lost 4; bases outside the gene matches: 4. The CDR3 length is 12 residues. As DNA, the CDR3 is TGTGCCAGCAAAGCGGACAGGTACGAGCAGTACTTC. The encoded protein is CASKADRYEQYF.

The chain is built from TRBV7-8 and TRBJ2-7, with D perhaps TRBD2 (6 bases). The CDR3 totals 14 residues. Germline lookup yields CDR1 SGHVS and CDR2 FQNEAQ. V dropped 1 base and J dropped 6 bases, with 13 bases sitting between them. The chain's CDR3 is CASSLEPAAGEQYF. The CDR3, as DNA: TGTGCCAGCAGCTTAGAACCAGCAGCGGGCGAGCAGTACTTC.

The rearrangement links TRBV7-9 to TRBJ1-1; D not certain. The V end lost 1 base, the J end lost 7 bases, and 7 bases lay between the germline ends. This CDR3 is 12 amino acids long. The germline V gene has CDR1 SEHNR and CDR2 FQNEAQ (reference sequence). This chain's CDR3 is CASSLVPHEAFF. In DNA form, the CDR3 reads TGTGCCAGCAGCTTAGTGCCCCATGAAGCTTTCTTT.

DNA of the CDR3: TGTGCCAGCAGCGTCACTACCAACTCCTACAATGAGCAGTTCTTC. This encodes CASSVTTNSYNEQFF. The V gene is TRBV7-8, the J gene TRBJ2-1; D gene ambiguous. In germline, CDR1 is SGHVS, CDR2 FQNEAQ. V lost 5 bases and J 0 bases, leaving 11 bases between the germline ends. The length of the CDR3 is 15 residues. Complete variable domain (other parts from reference TRBV7-8 and TRBJ2-1): GAGVSQSPRYKVAKRGQDVALRCDPISGHVSLFWYQQALGQGPEFLTYFQNEAQLDKSGLPSDRFFAERPEGSVSTLKIQRTQQEDSAVYLCASSVTTNSYNEQFFGPGTRLTVL.

CDR3 sequence (DNA): TGCGCCAGCAGCTTGGCCTGGGGATCCCTCACTGAAGCTTTCTTT. It codes for CASSLAWGSLTEAFF. The chain links TRBV5-1 to TRBJ1-1; no firm D call. The V gene's germline CDR1 is SGHRS and CDR2 YFSETQ. V gave up 0 bases and J gave up 4 bases, with 13 bases separating them. The CDR3 spans 15 residues.

The chain employs TRBV11-3 and TRBJ2-7, with D maybe TRBD1 (5 bases). From germline, CDR1 is SGHNT and CDR2 YENEEA. This CDR3 has 13 amino acids. The V and J ends lost 3 bases and 7 bases respectively, with 13 bases between them. DNA for the CDR3: TGTGCCAGCAGCTTTCAAGGGGCGAGGGAGCAGTACTTC. It is translated as CASSFQGAREQYF.

The rearrangement links TRBV21-1 to TRBJ1-1. TRBV21-1 is noted as a pseudogene. The length of the CDR3 is 17 residues. The CDR3 protein is CASSKLTMRDLNTEAFF. CDR3 DNA: TGTGCCAGCAGCAAATTGACGATGAGGGATTTGAACACTGAAGCTTTCTTT.

The V gene is TRBV19, the J gene TRBJ1-5; D call uncertain. V lost 7 bases, J lost 5 bases, and 18 bases lay in between. Germline-derived CDR1 and CDR2 are LNHDA and SQIVND (reference sequence). The CDR3 loop spans 15 amino acids. The CDR3 sequence: CASTSFWGGHQPQHF. The CDR3 DNA reads as TGTGCCAGTACTAGCTTCTGGGGAGGACATCAGCCCCAGCATTTT.

The chain is built from TRBV4-2 and TRBJ2-2; 13 bases map to TRBD2. The CDR3 has 19 residues. The J segment lost 3 bases and the V segment lost 0 bases, leaving 7 bases of the junction unmatched. CDR1 LGHNA and CDR2 YNFKEQ come from the germline V gene. DNA for the CDR3: TGTGCCAGCAGCCAAGATCAGGGGGGGACTAGCGGGGACACCGGGGAGCTGTTTTTT. This codes for CASSQDQGGTSGDTGELFF.

This chain links TRBV7-3 with TRBJ2-2; 12 nucleotides align to TRBD2. Per germline, CDR1 SGHTA and CDR2 FQGTGA. The J segment lost 6 bases and the V segment lost 5 bases, leaving 7 bases of the junction unmatched. This CDR3 is 16 amino acids long. The DNA for the CDR3 is TGTGCCAGCAGCCCCTTACTAGCGGGGGGCTCCGGGGAGCTGTTTTTT. It specifies CASSPLLAGGSGELFF.

This clone occurred once. The chain uses TRBV19 and TRBJ2-2, with 10 bases matching TRBD1. The CDR3 is made up of 16 amino acids. Looked up from germline, CDR1 is LNHDA and CDR2 is SQIVND (reference sequence). J was trimmed by 4 bases and V by 3 bases; bases with no gene match: 5. The CDR3 here is CASSIRQGASTGELFF. The CDR3 DNA is TGTGCCAGTAGTATTAGACAGGGGGCAAGCACCGGGGAGCTGTTTTTT.

The gene calls are TRBV7-2 and TRBJ2-5; 9 nucleotides agree with TRBD1. CDR1 is SGHTA, CDR2 FQGNSA, per germline. The V segment lost 3 bases and the J segment 2 bases; nucleotides outside the gene matches: 7. The CDR3 is 16 residues long. CDR3 protein: CASSLDRGRKQETQYF. The DNA for the CDR3 is TGTGCCAGCAGCTTGGACAGGGGTCGGAAACAAGAGACCCAGTACTTC. Full variable domain (remainder filled in from reference TRBV7-2 and TRBJ2-5): GAGVSQSPSNKVTEKGKDVELRCDPISGHTALYWYRQSLGQGLEFLIYFQGNSAPDKSGLPSDRFSAERTGGSVSTLTIQRTQQEDSAVYLCASSLDRGRKQETQYFGPGTRLLVL.

This clone is a singleton in its sample. The rearrangement uses TRBV4-1 and TRBJ2-7; no clear D. The CDR3 has 12 amino acids. From germline, CDR1 is MGHRA and CDR2 YSYEKL. Between the trimmed V and J ends, which lost 1 base and 3 bases, there was a span of 4 bases. The CDR3 nucleotides are TGCGCCAGCAGCCAAGTTGACTACGAGCAGTACTTC. Its protein product is CASSQVDYEQYF.

The chain uses TRBV4-2 and TRBJ2-1; TRBD2 matches 9 bases. There are 17 residues in the CDR3. With V trimmed by 0 bases and J by 4 bases, 7 bases remained unmatched. CDR1 is LGHNA and CDR2 is YNFKEQ in the germline V gene. As DNA, the CDR3 is TGTGCCAGCAGCCAAGAAGGGGCAAGCGGGGGGTACAATGAGCAGTTCTTC. Translation gives CASSQEGASGGYNEQFF.

This chain uses TRBV11-3 with TRBJ2-7, with 10 bases that match TRBD2. The CDR3 is 14 amino acids. Germline loops: CDR1 SGHNT, CDR2 YENEEA. The junction had 4 bases not matched to a gene; V was cut back by 4 bases and J by 4 bases. The CDR3 spells CASSSSGRDYEQYF. CDR3 nucleotide sequence: TGTGCCAGCAGCTCAAGCGGGAGGGATTACGAGCAGTACTTC. The whole variable domain, remainder taken from reference TRBV11-3 and TRBJ2-7, is EAGVVQSPRYKIIEKKQPVAFWCNPISGHNTLYWYLQNLGQGPELLIRYENEEAVDDSQLPKDRFSAERLKGVDSTLKIQPAELGDSAVYLCASSSSGRDYEQYFGPGTRLTVT.

This clone appeared once. J is TRBJ1-4 and V is TRBV30, with D possibly TRBD1 on 5 matching bases. Germline V gene data show CDR1 as GTSNPN and CDR2 as SVGIG (reference sequence). This CDR3 spans 15 amino acids. V lost 1 base and J 1 base, leaving 10 bases between the germline ends. The CDR3 loop reads CAWSAGGGTNEKLFF. DNA for the CDR3: TGTGCCTGGAGTGCCGGGGGGGGAACTAATGAAAAACTGTTTTTT.

This clone has a single count. The chain joins TRBV6-5 to TRBJ1-1, with 9 bases matching TRBD1. The trim removed 6 bases at V and 4 bases at J, leaving 3 bases unmatched. Looked up from germline, CDR1 is MNHEY and CDR2 is SVGAGI. This CDR3 is built from 13 residues. The CDR3 DNA follows: TGTGCCAGCAGCGTGACAGGGGGCACTGAAGCTTTCTTT. It specifies CASSVTGGTEAFF.

This clone has a count of ten or more. J is TRBJ1-6 and V is TRBV7-9, with no clear D. This CDR3 has 14 residues. Trimming left V 5 bases short and J 4 bases short, with 9 bases between. The germline V gene has CDR1 SEHNR and CDR2 FQNEAQ (reference sequence). The CDR3 loop is CASSASGYNSPLHF. The CDR3 DNA sequence: TGTGCCAGCAGCGCGTCAGGTTATAATTCACCCCTCCACTTT.

The chain recombines TRBV7-3 with TRBJ1-1; the D gene is possibly TRBD1 (6 bases). In germline, CDR1 is SGHTA, CDR2 FQGTGA. The ends were cut back, 5 bases at V and 2 bases at J, with 9 bases in the middle. CDR3 length equals 13 residues. DNA for the CDR3: TGTGCCAGCAGCCAGGGACAAAACACTGAAGCTTTCTTT. It specifies CASSQGQNTEAFF.

The count of this clone is one. This CDR3 is CASSPYGVDTQYF. DNA of the CDR3: TGTGCCAGCAGCCCTTACGGGGTGGATACGCAGTATTTT. The chain joins TRBV6-2 or TRBV6-3 to TRBJ2-3; TRBD2 might be the D (5 bases). Germline assignment: CDR1 MNHEY and CDR2 SVGEGT. CDR3 length: 13 amino acids. V lost 6 bases, J lost 6 bases, and 13 bases lay in between.

The CDR3 DNA reads TGTGCCAGCACCGGCAACCGGGACTCACCTTTAAATGAGCAGTTCTTC. Its protein product is CASTGNRDSPLNEQFF. The chain recombines TRBV2 with TRBJ2-1, with D maybe TRBD2 (6 bases). The germline gives CDR1 SNHLY, CDR2 FYNNEI. The CDR3 extends over 16 amino acids. V gave up 7 bases and J gave up 7 bases, with 23 bases separating them.